These T cell receptor beta chains were read from a single sample in a study of CD8 T cells in ankylosing spondylitis. TCRdb independently ran MiXCR on the 5' RACE reads; one entry per CDR3 protein. In the table there are around 430,000 distinct CDR3 sequences, roughly a sixth of which are singletons. The sample taken for sequencing was blood, either unsorted or a sorted T cell fraction (not recorded which). All receptors derive from a male donor with ankylosing spondylitis. CDR3s include the opening cysteine and the closing phenylalanine or tryptophan. The D gene is left open where the match is weak. Clone size is stated in some rows and not others, as once, few, many or a class when expanded.

. . TRBJ2-3 TRBV29-1 TGCAGCGTTGGGGGTGGACCGCAGGAACCCCCAGATACGCAGTATTTT CSVGGGPQEPPDTQYF
few TRBD2 TRBJ2-7 TRBV28 TGTGCCAGCAGCTTTTTCCGGACTAGCGGGAGTCATGAGCAGTACTTC CASSFFRTSGSHEQYF
few TRBD1 TRBJ1-2 TRBV12-3/TRBV12-4 TGTGCCAGCAGTTTTCGGTCCGACAGGGGTACTAACTATGGCTACACCTTC CASSFRSDRGTNYGYTF
few . TRBJ2-7 TRBV12-3/TRBV12-4 TGTGCCAGCAGCCGACCGGACTACGAGCAGTACTTC CASSRPDYEQYF
many TRBD1 TRBJ2-5 TRBV29-1 TGCAGCGTCGGGACAGTCGAAGAGACCCAGTACTTC CSVGTVEETQYF
. . TRBJ1-1 TRBV7-9 TGTGCCAGCAGCTCCCGGGGGTACACTGAAGCTTTCTTT CASSSRGYTEAFF
. TRBD1 TRBJ2-1 TRBV5-6 TGTGCCAGCAGCTGGTTAGTCAGGGGGCACGAAAATGAGCAGTTCTTC CASSWLVRGHENEQFF
few . TRBJ2-4 TRBV7-8 TGTGCCAGCAGCGGCAAGGAGGCCCCCGTGGCCAAAAACATTCAGTACTTC CASSGKEAPVAKNIQYF
. . TRBJ2-7 TRBV27 TGTGCCAGCAGCAAGACAGGTGCGGGGGCGTACTACGAGCAGTACTTC CASSKTGAGAYYEQYF
. . TRBJ2-2 TRBV6-1 TGTGCCAGCAGTGACGTGTGGCCGAACACCGGGGAGCTGTTTTTT CASSDVWPNTGELFF
few . TRBJ2-7 TRBV6-5 TGTGCCAGCAGTCAACAGACAGGCGAGCAGTACTTC CASSQQTGEQYF
few . TRBJ2-7 TRBV2 TGTGCCAGCAGTGAGTCTCGATCAGGGAAGAACGAGCAGTACTTC CASSESRSGKNEQYF
. . TRBJ1-2 TRBV28 TGTGCCAGCAGTTTAAGGGGCCACCCTAACTATGGCTACACCTTC CASSLRGHPNYGYTF
. . TRBJ1-2 TRBV7-9 TGTGCCAGCAGCTTAGCCCAAACAGGTCATGGCTACACCTTC CASSLAQTGHGYTF
. TRBD1 TRBJ1-6 TRBV6-1 TGTGCCAGCAAGCAGGGGGCCAATTCACCCCTCCACTTT CASKQGANSPLHF
. TRBD1 TRBJ2-7 TRBV5-5 TGTGCCAGCAGCCCCAGGGACAGCCCGTCCAACGAGCAGTACTTC CASSPRDSPSNEQYF
many . TRBJ2-5 TRBV6-2/TRBV6-3 TGTGCCAGCAACCACGCTGTATTTCAAGAGACCCAGTACTTC CASNHAVFQETQYF
few . TRBJ1-3 TRBV12-3/TRBV12-4 TGTGCCAGCAGTTTAGCAGGGGCGGTTGGAAACACCATATATTTT CASSLAGAVGNTIYF
few . TRBJ2-4 TRBV2 TGTGCCAGCAGCGAGACGATCCTAGCCAAAAACATTCAGTACTTC CASSETILAKNIQYF
. . TRBJ2-3 TRBV27 TGTGCCAGCAGAGTTTGGTCCACAGATACGCAGTATTTT CASRVWSTDTQYF
many . TRBJ2-5 TRBV20-1 TGCAGTGCCCAGGAGACCCAGTACTTC CSAQETQYF
. . TRBJ1-2 TRBV7-9 TGTGCCAGCAGCTATGGGGGGTATGAAGGCTACACCTTC CASSYGGYEGYTF
. . TRBJ1-1 TRBV6-2/TRBV6-3 TGTGCCAGCAGTCGGAGAGGTCTGGCAGAGGCTGAAGCTTTCTTT CASSRRGLAEAEAFF
few . TRBJ1-4 TRBV29-1 TGCAGCGCCGCCTGGGGGGGAAGATCGGCCGGTGAAAAACTGTTTTTT CSAAWGGRSAGEKLFF
. TRBD2 TRBJ2-1 TRBV12-3/TRBV12-4 TGTGCCAGCAGTTTCTCTAGCGGGAGGGCCTTATGGTACAATGAGCAGTTCTTC CASSFSSGRALWYNEQFF
many . TRBJ2-3 TRBV7-2 TGTGCCAGCAGCCAGGTGGCGACCCCTGGCACAGATACGCAGTATTTT CASSQVATPGTDTQYF
few . TRBJ2-7 TRBV24-1 TGTGCCACCAGTGATAACCAGGGCGGACGAAAAGAGCAGTACTTC CATSDNQGGRKEQYF